This T cell receptor (beta chain) was captured in a study of T cell repertoires in cytomegalovirus infection. The overall study: Through public TCR beta signatures, both CMV infection and matching HLA type were indicated. Overall study findings and caveats: HLA-C-restricted, CMV-specific TCR beta clonotypes were dominant ex vivo. Carriage of CMV together with the relevant HLA was identifiable through cumulative public TCR beta family frequency.

One entry per CDR3 protein, called by TCRdb with MiXCR from the reads. The sample has about 310,000 distinct CDR3 sequences, around a quarter seen once; the top ten hold 10% to 15%. CDR3 length equals 13 residues. The germline V and J ends were trimmed by 7 bases and 2 bases, with 11 bases remaining between them. The germline CDR1 and CDR2 sequences are MNHNY and SVGAGI (reference sequence). In regard to this clonotype: Its cognate antigen is unknown.

This clonotype originated in a human donor in good health (CMV status not recorded). Some clones in this sample may be carry-over from other donors' samples. The V call is TRBV6-6, the J call TRBJ1-2; D is unresolved. The material was cultured PBMCs, obtained from culture after CMV antigen stimulation. The CDR3 protein is CASKGSGNYGYTF. In nucleotides, the CDR3 is TGTGCCAGCAAGGGTTCAGGAAACTATGGCTACACCTTC.